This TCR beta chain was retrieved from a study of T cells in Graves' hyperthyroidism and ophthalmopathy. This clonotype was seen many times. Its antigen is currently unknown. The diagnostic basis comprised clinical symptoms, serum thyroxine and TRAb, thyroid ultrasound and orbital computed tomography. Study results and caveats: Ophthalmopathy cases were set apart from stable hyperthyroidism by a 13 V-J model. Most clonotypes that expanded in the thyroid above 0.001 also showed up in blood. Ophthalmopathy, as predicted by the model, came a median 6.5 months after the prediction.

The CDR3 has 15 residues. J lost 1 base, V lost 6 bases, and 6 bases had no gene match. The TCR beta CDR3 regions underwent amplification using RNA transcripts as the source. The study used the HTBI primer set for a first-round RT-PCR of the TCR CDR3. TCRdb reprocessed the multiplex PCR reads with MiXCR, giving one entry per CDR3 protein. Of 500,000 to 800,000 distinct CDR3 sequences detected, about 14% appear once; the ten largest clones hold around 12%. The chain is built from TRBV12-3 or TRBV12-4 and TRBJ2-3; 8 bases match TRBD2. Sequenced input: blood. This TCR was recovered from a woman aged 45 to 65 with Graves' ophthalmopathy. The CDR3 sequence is CASRPAGGGTDTQYF. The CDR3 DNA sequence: TGTGCCAGCAGACCTGCGGGGGGAGGCACAGATACGCAGTATTTT.